The clone carrying this TCR beta chain has only one observation. V shed 0 bases and J shed 0 bases, with 11 bases lying between them. The CDR3 is made up of 16 amino acids. Germline V gene lookup returns CDR1 SGDLS and CDR2 YYNGEE. The sample is drawn from a study of T cells in localized non-small cell lung cancer. Assay: immunoSEQ multiplex PCR; the TCRdb copy retains only in-frame clones and omits some. This sample has more than 15,000 clones, with about 89% found just once. Sequencing was performed on peripheral blood, taken before any cancer treatment. This sequence originates from a male donor at least 60 years old with stage II squamous cell lung carcinoma. J is TRBJ2-3 and V is TRBV9, with a tentative D call TRBD1 (5 bases). The DNA of the CDR3 is TGTGCCAGCAGCGTAGATGGGGCCGCCAGCACAGATACGCAGTATTTT. This translates into CASSVDGAASTDTQYF.